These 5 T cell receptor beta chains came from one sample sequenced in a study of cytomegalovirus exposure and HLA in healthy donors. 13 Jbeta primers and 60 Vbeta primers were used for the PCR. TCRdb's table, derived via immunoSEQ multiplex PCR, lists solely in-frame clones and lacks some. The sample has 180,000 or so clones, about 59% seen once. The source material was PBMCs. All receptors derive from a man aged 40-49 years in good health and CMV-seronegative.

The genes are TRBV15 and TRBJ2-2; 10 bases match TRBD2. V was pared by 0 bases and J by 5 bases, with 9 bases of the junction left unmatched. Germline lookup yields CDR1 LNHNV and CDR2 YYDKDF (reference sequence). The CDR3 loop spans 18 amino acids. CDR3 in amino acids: CATSRDLAGVLETGELFF. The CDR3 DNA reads TGTGCCACCAGCAGAGATCTAGCGGGAGTGTTAGAAACCGGGGAGCTGTTTTTT.

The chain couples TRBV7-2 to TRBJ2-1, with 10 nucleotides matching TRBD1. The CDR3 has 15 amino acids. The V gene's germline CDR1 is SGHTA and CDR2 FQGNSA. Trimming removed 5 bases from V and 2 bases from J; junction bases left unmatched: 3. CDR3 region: CASSEGTGAYNEQFF. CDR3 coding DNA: TGTGCCAGCAGCGAAGGGACAGGGGCCTACAATGAGCAGTTCTTC.

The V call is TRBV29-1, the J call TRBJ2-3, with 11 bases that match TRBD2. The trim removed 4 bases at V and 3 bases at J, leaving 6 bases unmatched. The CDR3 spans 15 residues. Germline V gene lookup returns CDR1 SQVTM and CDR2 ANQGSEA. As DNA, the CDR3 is TGCAGCGTTGTGGTTAGCGGGGGGGGAACAGATACGCAGTATTTT. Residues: CSVVVSGGGTDTQYF.

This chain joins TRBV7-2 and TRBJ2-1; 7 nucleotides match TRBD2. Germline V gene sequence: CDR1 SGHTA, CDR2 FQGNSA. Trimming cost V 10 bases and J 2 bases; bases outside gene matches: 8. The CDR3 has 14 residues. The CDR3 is CATYGTSAYNEQFF. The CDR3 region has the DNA TGTGCCACCTACGGAACTAGCGCCTACAATGAGCAGTTCTTC.

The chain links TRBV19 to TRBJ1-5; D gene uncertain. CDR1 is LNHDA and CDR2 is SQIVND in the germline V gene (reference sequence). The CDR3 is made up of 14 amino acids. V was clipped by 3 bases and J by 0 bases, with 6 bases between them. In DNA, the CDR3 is TGTGCCAGTAGTATTGGGAGTAGCAATCAGCCCCAGCATTTT. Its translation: CASSIGSSNQPQHF.